This TCR beta chain stems from a study of cytomegalovirus exposure and HLA in healthy donors. Turning to the study itself: Early released data comprised some 91 million unique TCRs from HLA-typed donors.

Broader study findings: Most observed TCR sequences were rare, whereas some public TCRs were detected in many donors. Within the data, a cluster of highly shared sequence variants was likely a sequencing artifact.

PCR amplification relied on 60 Vbeta primers (plus 13 Jbeta primers). Libraries were prepared by immunoSEQ multiplex PCR; TCRdb keeps only in-frame clonotypes and omits some of them. The profile shows some 120,000 clones, 60% to 85% of them singletons. Details on this clone: The antigen is unknown.

What was sequenced was PBMCs. This clonotype was sampled from a man aged 25 to 40 in good health and CMV-seronegative.

Written as DNA, the CDR3 is TGTGCCAGCAACTGGGGGGGGAAGAACACTGAAGCTTTCTTT. It codes for CASNWGGKNTEAFF. This chain joins TRBV5-6 and TRBJ1-1, with D perhaps TRBD1 (5 bases). CDR3 length: 14 residues. The germline V and J ends were trimmed by 6 bases and 1 base, with 13 bases remaining between them. The V gene's germline CDR1 is SGHDT and CDR2 YYEEEE. Using reference TRBV5-6 and TRBJ1-1 for the parts outside the CDR3, the full variable domain is DAGVTQSPTHLIKTRGQQVTLRCSPKSGHDTVSWYQQALGQGPQFIFQYYEEEERQRGNFPDRFSGHQFPNYSSELNVNALLLGDSALYLCASNWGGKNTEAFFGQGTRLTVV.